Below, one T cell receptor (beta chain) is given with its context. Its cognate antigen is unknown. The entry originates in a study of cytomegalovirus exposure and HLA in healthy donors. Overall study: The 550 to 700 first-cohort repertoires and the 95 to 150 validation repertoires shared the same platform, a later analysis reported.

Findings and caveats of the study: Researchers counted 164 TCR beta chains as cytomegalovirus-associated. Cytomegalovirus status, reportedly, was diagnosed with high specificity and sensitivity by the classifier. The tendency of first-cohort TCR clusters to co-occur in the 100 to 150 validation repertoires was identified by a subsequent analysis.

Germline V gene sequence: CDR1 SGHRS, CDR2 YFSETQ. The CDR3 loop spans 14 amino acids. Trimming took 3 bases from V and 2 from J; bases not matched to a gene: 5. Method: immunoSEQ multiplex PCR; TCRdb's copy keeps in-frame clones and lacks some. The sample lists around 220,000 clones, 88% occurring once. The sample taken for sequencing was PBMCs. This TCR was sampled from a woman aged 18-29 years in good health and CMV-seronegative. The gene calls are TRBV5-1 and TRBJ2-7, with 7 bases that match TRBD1. CDR3 loop: CASSSGTEAYEQYF. DNA of the CDR3: TGCGCCAGCAGCTCGGGGACAGAGGCCTACGAGCAGTACTTC.